These T cell receptor beta chains were read from a single sample in a study of CD8 T cells in Susac syndrome. TCRdb analysed the immunoSEQ multiplex PCR reads with MiXCR anew, one entry per CDR3 protein. The table shows 65,000 to 90,000 distinct CDR3 sequences, with about 95% occurring only once. Sequenced material: CD8+ T cells from PBMCs. The receptors were sampled from a human donor with multiple sclerosis. Both conserved end residues are part of each CDR3. D genes are given only for firm matches. Size is omitted from some rows. Given values are once, few, many or a class for expanded clones.

once,TRBV4-1,.,TRBJ2-7,TGCGCCAGCAGCCAAGGGGGTGGGGCGAACTACGAGCAGTACTTC,CASSQGGGANYEQYF
few,TRBV9,TRBD1,TRBJ1-3,TGTGCCAGCAGCTCCGGACAGGGGGTCGGAAACACCATATATTTT,CASSSGQGVGNTIYF
once,TRBV12-3/TRBV12-4,.,TRBJ2-7,TGTGCCAGCAGTTCGACAGACAAGTACGAGCAGTACTTC,CASSSTDKYEQYF
.,TRBV4-2,.,TRBJ1-5,TGTGCCAGCAGCCAAGGGGTCGGATCGAATCAGCCCCAGCATTTT,CASSQGVGSNQPQHF
.,TRBV3-1,.,TRBJ2-1,TGTGCCAGCAGCCAAGATCAAAATGAGCAGTTCTTC,CASSQDQNEQFF
.,TRBV6-2/TRBV6-3,.,TRBJ2-1,TGTGCCAGCGCCAGGGGATTGTACAATGAGCAGTTCTTC,CASARGLYNEQFF
.,TRBV19,TRBD2,TRBJ2-1,TGTGCCAGTACCCCGATCGGGGGGGACATCGATGAGCAGTTCTTC,CASTPIGGDIDEQFF
.,TRBV25-1,.,TRBJ2-7,TGTGCCAGCACGAGGGACGGGGAAACCTACGAGCAGTACTTC,CASTRDGETYEQYF
.,TRBV27,.,TRBJ2-7,TGTGCCAGCCGGGACGGAGGCTACGAGCAGTACTTC,CASRDGGYEQYF
.,TRBV19,.,TRBJ2-3,TGTGCCAGTAGTGCGGTTGACAGACTGAGCCGCACAGATACGCAGTATTTT,CASSAVDRLSRTDTQYF
.,TRBV15,.,TRBJ1-2,TGTGCCACCAGCCCCCGAGGCGGCCCGTTACCGCCTTATGGCTACACCTTC,CATSPRGGPLPPYGYTF
.,TRBV29-1,.,TRBJ2-7,TGCAGCGTTGACAGGGGATACGAGCAGTACTTC,CSVDRGYEQYF
.,TRBV29-1,TRBD1,TRBJ1-1,TGCAGCGTTGAGGGGCTGGACAGGGTAACTGAAGCTTTCTTT,CSVEGLDRVTEAFF
.,TRBV29-1,.,TRBJ2-1,TGCAGCGTTTCACTCCCTAACGGGAGCGAGGGGGATAACAATGAGCAGTTCTTC,CSVSLPNGSEGDNNEQFF
once,TRBV5-1,.,TRBJ1-5,TGCGCCAGCAGCTTGGACACCTATAGCAATCAGCCCCAGCATTTT,CASSLDTYSNQPQHF
.,TRBV6-5,TRBD2,TRBJ2-2,TGTGCCAGCAGTTCGGGACTAGCGGTGGGGGAGCTGTTTTTT,CASSSGLAVGELFF
few,TRBV3-1,.,TRBJ2-7,TGTGCCAGCAGCCAGCCAGGGTGGTCCTACGAGCAGTACTTC,CASSQPGWSYEQYF
.,TRBV3-1,TRBD1,TRBJ2-1,TGTGCCAGCAGCCAATACCACGACAGGGCACGGACCAATGAGCAGTTCTTC,CASSQYHDRARTNEQFF
.,TRBV29-1,.,TRBJ2-5,TGCAGCGTAGTTAGTTCAGAGACCCAGTACTTC,CSVVSSETQYF
.,TRBV5-1,.,TRBJ1-3,TGCGCCAGTTGCCGGGGGAAGCCCTCTGGAAACACCATATATTTT,CASCRGKPSGNTIYF
.,TRBV29-1,.,TRBJ2-6,TGCAGCGTTGTCGGGATTTCTGGGGCCAACGTCCTGACTTTC,CSVVGISGANVLTF
.,TRBV5-1,.,TRBJ1-1,TGCGCCAGCAGCTCGCCGGGACTGACCACTGAAGCTTTCTTT,CASSSPGLTTEAFF
.,TRBV19,.,TRBJ2-1,TGTGCCAGTATCCGCGGTAGGCAGTTCTTC,CASIRGRQFF
.,TRBV7-9,.,TRBJ2-7,TGTGCCAGCAGCCAAGGGGGAGGCGAGCAGTACTTC,CASSQGGGEQYF
once,TRBV19,.,TRBJ1-1,TGTGCCAGTAGTGCCCTGGGAGGGAACACTGAAGCTTTCTTT,CASSALGGNTEAFF
.,TRBV7-2,.,TRBJ2-5,TGTGCCAGCAGCCCAGACCTAGAGACCCAGTACTTC,CASSPDLETQYF
once,TRBV19,.,TRBJ2-1,TGTGCCAGTAGGGTCCCGTGGAGCTCCTACAATGAGCAGTTCTTC,CASRVPWSSYNEQFF
.,TRBV14,.,TRBJ2-1,TGTGCCAGCAGCCAAGTTCTTACGCTAGAGCAGTTCTTC,CASSQVLTLEQFF
once,TRBV6-2/TRBV6-3,.,TRBJ2-7,TGTGCCAGCAGTTACTCGACGGAGTTTGCAGGCTACCTCTACGAGCAGTACTTC,CASSYSTEFAGYLYEQYF
.,TRBV7-9,.,TRBJ2-7,TGTGCCAGCAGCCCCCCCGTTACGGGAGCCACCTACGAGCAGTACTTC,CASSPPVTGATYEQYF
.,TRBV12-3/TRBV12-4,.,TRBJ2-7,TGTGCCAGCGGGCGCAGTCCCTACGAGCAGTACTTC,CASGRSPYEQYF
.,TRBV27,.,TRBJ2-1,TGTGCCAGCAGTCCGTACGACAGCGGAGGCCCCTACAATGAGCAGTTCTTC,CASSPYDSGGPYNEQFF
.,TRBV19,.,TRBJ1-5,TGTGCCAGTAGTATAGGAGGGCGAGCCAATCAGCCCCAGCATTTT,CASSIGGRANQPQHF
.,TRBV29-1,TRBD2,TRBJ2-1,TGCAGCGTTGCGCCTAGCGGGGGGGCTGAGCAGTTCTTC,CSVAPSGGAEQFF
.,TRBV20-1,.,TRBJ1-1,TGCAGTGCTAGACCCTTACGGGTTGACACTGAAGCTTTCTTT,CSARPLRVDTEAFF
.,TRBV6-1,.,TRBJ2-6,TGTGCCGGTGACAGTTTCACCTCTGGGGCCAACGTCCTGACTTTC,CAGDSFTSGANVLTF
.,TRBV6-5,TRBD2,TRBJ2-1,TGTGCCAGCAGTTACTCGGGGACTAGCGGTAGACTTTCCTACAATGAGCAGTTCTTC,CASSYSGTSGRLSYNEQFF
.,TRBV30,.,TRBJ2-3,TGTGCCTGGGGCTGGAAACCGACCACAGATACGCAGTATTTT,CAWGWKPTTDTQYF
few,TRBV2,.,TRBJ2-7,TGTGCCAGCGTGGGACGGCCCTCCTACGAGCAGTACTTC,CASVGRPSYEQYF
.,TRBV5-1,TRBD2,TRBJ2-5,TGCGCCAGCAGCTCCTGGGGCGGGAGGGCAGAGACCCAGTACTTC,CASSSWGGRAETQYF
.,TRBV9,.,TRBJ1-5,TGTGCCAGCAGCGTAGGAGGGAACCAGAATCAGCCCCAGCATTTT,CASSVGGNQNQPQHF
.,TRBV16,.,TRBJ1-1,TGTGCCAGCAGCCAAGCTTGGTCGACTGAAGCTTTCTTT,CASSQAWSTEAFF
.,TRBV29-1,.,TRBJ2-7,TGCAGCGTTGAACCCTCGGGGGAAAGCTACGAGCAGTACTTC,CSVEPSGESYEQYF
once,TRBV5-4,.,TRBJ1-1,TGTGCCAGCAGCTTCCCGTCCGCAGGCTCCCTTGAAGCTTTCTTT,CASSFPSAGSLEAFF
.,TRBV5-1,TRBD1,TRBJ1-1,TGCGCCAGCAGCTGGGGGACAGTGGTCGACACTGAAGCTTTCTTT,CASSWGTVVDTEAFF
.,TRBV19,.,TRBJ1-1,TGTGCCACCCTGGCGGGCACTGAAGCTTTCTTT,CATLAGTEAFF
once,TRBV29-1,.,TRBJ1-2,TGCAGCGTTGAAGATCCACCTTTGGGTGGAACTAACTATGGCTACACCTTC,CSVEDPPLGGTNYGYTF
.,TRBV27,TRBD1,TRBJ1-2,TGTGCCAGCAGTTTGACAGGGTATTATGGCTACACCTTC,CASSLTGYYGYTF
.,TRBV6-5,TRBD1,TRBJ1-2,TGTGCCAGCAGTTCTGGGACAGGGATAGATGGCTACACCTTC,CASSSGTGIDGYTF
.,TRBV20-1,.,TRBJ2-2,TGCAGTGCTAGAGATTCCCAGGGGCGGACCGGGGAGCTGTTTTTT,CSARDSQGRTGELFF
.,TRBV9,TRBD1,TRBJ1-1,TGTGCCAGCAGCTTACAACGAGACAGGGCAAACACTGAAGCTTTCTTT,CASSLQRDRANTEAFF
.,TRBV7-2,.,TRBJ1-5,TGTGCCAGCAGCCCGACCGGACAGCTACACAATCAGCCCCAGCATTTT,CASSPTGQLHNQPQHF
.,TRBV5-1,.,TRBJ1-2,TGCGCCAGCAGCTTGTCTTACGGCCAACGTGGCTACACCTTC,CASSLSYGQRGYTF
.,TRBV6-5,TRBD1,TRBJ2-2,TGTGCCAGCAGCCCCGGGACAGGACGGACCGGGGAGCTGTTTTTT,CASSPGTGRTGELFF
.,TRBV9,.,TRBJ2-3,TGTGCCAGCAGCTTGGTCGAAGATACGCAGTATTTT,CASSLVEDTQYF
.,TRBV4-2,TRBD2,TRBJ2-7,TGTGCCAGCAGCCCGAGGACTAGCGTCTCCTACGAGCAGTACTTC,CASSPRTSVSYEQYF
.,TRBV7-9,.,TRBJ2-7,TGTTCCGGGGGACTCGGAAGCTCCTACGAGCAGTACTTC,CSGGLGSSYEQYF